This T cell receptor (beta chain) emerged from a study of blood T cell repertoires in COVID-19. Study information: COVID-19 samples, acute and convalescent, were from the United States, Italy and Spain. PBMCs, B-cell-depleted T cells, or T cells were the source of the cDNA or gDNA that made up the material.

In the original processing: For nucleated cells, counts were estimated from reference gene primer amplification. Some clones are missing from TCRdb's copy, which holds only in-frame ones; the method was immunoSEQ multiplex PCR. V and J calls and clone size are copied from that table; D and trimming were computed from the DNA. The profile shows roughly 110,000 clones, 89% of them singletons. Germline V gene lookup returns CDR1 MDHEN and CDR2 SYDVKM. The CDR3 sequence is 15 residues long. V dropped 7 bases and J dropped 2 bases, with 18 bases sitting between them. Sequencing was performed on peripheral blood. The receptor was isolated from a man aged 35 to 55 with active or convalescent COVID-19. The chain carries TRBV28 and TRBJ2-7; TRBD2 might be the D (6 bases). In nucleotides, the CDR3 is TGTGCCAGCATCGGGAGCCAGATACTACCCTACGAGCAGTACTTC. This translates into CASIGSQILPYEQYF.